This T cell receptor beta chain was recovered during a study of breast tumors, draining lymph nodes, adjacent tissues. The CDR3 length is 13 residues. The ends were cut back, 2 bases at V and 7 bases at J, with 12 bases in the middle. Germline-derived CDR1 and CDR2 are SGHDT and YYEEEE. TCRdb used MiXCR to reprocess the multiplex PCR reads, holding one entry per CDR3 protein. In the table there are fewer than 25,000 distinct CDR3 sequences, around 33% of which are singletons. This clonotype was seen repeatedly, ten times or more. Its antigen remains unidentified. Findings of the study overall: Data only fit, rather than demonstrated, lymph node origin of most tumor T cells. Tumors had less TCR diversity than lymph nodes, more than nontumor tissue. Tumor and nontumor repertoires were significantly more similar in luminal-like than in basal-like breast cancer.

The sample taken for sequencing was breast tumor tissue. The rearrangement links TRBV5-6 to TRBJ1-2; D might be TRBD1 (6 bases). The receptor was derived from a female donor with breast cancer. Some clones in this sample may be carry-over from other donors' samples. CDR3 in DNA: TGTGCCAGCAGCTTTACAGGGCAGCGTGGCTACACCTTC. Its protein product is CASSFTGQRGYTF.